The T cell receptor (beta chain) under discussion was sequenced for a study of blood T cell repertoires in COVID-19. Study as a whole: Symptom resolution, clearance, or two negative PCRs marked donors in Cohort 3 as recovered. The study drew acute and convalescent COVID-19 samples from the United States, Italy and Spain.

CDR3 length equals 14 residues. Germline V lookup: CDR1 SNHLY, CDR2 FYNNEI. Trimming pared 4 bases from V and 3 bases from J, leaving 10 bases between. Per the original methods: Counts of nucleated cells, estimated from reference gene primer amplification, were obtained. Sequencing used immunoSEQ multiplex PCR; TCRdb keeps in-frame clones, though not all of them. That table is the source of V, J and clone size, and D and trimming were worked out from the DNA. The data contain about 200,000 clones, 86% of them singletons. Ages ranged from roughly 18 to 100 years, with residence in about two dozen US areas.

This chain links TRBV2 with TRBJ2-1, with D tentatively TRBD2 (5 bases). The source is a woman aged 40 to 50 in a cohort exposed to, infected with or recovered from COVID-19 (not recorded which). Sequencing was carried out using PBMCs or T cells enriched from blood (not recorded which). In DNA, the CDR3 is TGTGCCAGCAGTGTGAGGGAAGTCTACAATGAGCAGTTCTTC. Translation gives CASSVREVYNEQFF.